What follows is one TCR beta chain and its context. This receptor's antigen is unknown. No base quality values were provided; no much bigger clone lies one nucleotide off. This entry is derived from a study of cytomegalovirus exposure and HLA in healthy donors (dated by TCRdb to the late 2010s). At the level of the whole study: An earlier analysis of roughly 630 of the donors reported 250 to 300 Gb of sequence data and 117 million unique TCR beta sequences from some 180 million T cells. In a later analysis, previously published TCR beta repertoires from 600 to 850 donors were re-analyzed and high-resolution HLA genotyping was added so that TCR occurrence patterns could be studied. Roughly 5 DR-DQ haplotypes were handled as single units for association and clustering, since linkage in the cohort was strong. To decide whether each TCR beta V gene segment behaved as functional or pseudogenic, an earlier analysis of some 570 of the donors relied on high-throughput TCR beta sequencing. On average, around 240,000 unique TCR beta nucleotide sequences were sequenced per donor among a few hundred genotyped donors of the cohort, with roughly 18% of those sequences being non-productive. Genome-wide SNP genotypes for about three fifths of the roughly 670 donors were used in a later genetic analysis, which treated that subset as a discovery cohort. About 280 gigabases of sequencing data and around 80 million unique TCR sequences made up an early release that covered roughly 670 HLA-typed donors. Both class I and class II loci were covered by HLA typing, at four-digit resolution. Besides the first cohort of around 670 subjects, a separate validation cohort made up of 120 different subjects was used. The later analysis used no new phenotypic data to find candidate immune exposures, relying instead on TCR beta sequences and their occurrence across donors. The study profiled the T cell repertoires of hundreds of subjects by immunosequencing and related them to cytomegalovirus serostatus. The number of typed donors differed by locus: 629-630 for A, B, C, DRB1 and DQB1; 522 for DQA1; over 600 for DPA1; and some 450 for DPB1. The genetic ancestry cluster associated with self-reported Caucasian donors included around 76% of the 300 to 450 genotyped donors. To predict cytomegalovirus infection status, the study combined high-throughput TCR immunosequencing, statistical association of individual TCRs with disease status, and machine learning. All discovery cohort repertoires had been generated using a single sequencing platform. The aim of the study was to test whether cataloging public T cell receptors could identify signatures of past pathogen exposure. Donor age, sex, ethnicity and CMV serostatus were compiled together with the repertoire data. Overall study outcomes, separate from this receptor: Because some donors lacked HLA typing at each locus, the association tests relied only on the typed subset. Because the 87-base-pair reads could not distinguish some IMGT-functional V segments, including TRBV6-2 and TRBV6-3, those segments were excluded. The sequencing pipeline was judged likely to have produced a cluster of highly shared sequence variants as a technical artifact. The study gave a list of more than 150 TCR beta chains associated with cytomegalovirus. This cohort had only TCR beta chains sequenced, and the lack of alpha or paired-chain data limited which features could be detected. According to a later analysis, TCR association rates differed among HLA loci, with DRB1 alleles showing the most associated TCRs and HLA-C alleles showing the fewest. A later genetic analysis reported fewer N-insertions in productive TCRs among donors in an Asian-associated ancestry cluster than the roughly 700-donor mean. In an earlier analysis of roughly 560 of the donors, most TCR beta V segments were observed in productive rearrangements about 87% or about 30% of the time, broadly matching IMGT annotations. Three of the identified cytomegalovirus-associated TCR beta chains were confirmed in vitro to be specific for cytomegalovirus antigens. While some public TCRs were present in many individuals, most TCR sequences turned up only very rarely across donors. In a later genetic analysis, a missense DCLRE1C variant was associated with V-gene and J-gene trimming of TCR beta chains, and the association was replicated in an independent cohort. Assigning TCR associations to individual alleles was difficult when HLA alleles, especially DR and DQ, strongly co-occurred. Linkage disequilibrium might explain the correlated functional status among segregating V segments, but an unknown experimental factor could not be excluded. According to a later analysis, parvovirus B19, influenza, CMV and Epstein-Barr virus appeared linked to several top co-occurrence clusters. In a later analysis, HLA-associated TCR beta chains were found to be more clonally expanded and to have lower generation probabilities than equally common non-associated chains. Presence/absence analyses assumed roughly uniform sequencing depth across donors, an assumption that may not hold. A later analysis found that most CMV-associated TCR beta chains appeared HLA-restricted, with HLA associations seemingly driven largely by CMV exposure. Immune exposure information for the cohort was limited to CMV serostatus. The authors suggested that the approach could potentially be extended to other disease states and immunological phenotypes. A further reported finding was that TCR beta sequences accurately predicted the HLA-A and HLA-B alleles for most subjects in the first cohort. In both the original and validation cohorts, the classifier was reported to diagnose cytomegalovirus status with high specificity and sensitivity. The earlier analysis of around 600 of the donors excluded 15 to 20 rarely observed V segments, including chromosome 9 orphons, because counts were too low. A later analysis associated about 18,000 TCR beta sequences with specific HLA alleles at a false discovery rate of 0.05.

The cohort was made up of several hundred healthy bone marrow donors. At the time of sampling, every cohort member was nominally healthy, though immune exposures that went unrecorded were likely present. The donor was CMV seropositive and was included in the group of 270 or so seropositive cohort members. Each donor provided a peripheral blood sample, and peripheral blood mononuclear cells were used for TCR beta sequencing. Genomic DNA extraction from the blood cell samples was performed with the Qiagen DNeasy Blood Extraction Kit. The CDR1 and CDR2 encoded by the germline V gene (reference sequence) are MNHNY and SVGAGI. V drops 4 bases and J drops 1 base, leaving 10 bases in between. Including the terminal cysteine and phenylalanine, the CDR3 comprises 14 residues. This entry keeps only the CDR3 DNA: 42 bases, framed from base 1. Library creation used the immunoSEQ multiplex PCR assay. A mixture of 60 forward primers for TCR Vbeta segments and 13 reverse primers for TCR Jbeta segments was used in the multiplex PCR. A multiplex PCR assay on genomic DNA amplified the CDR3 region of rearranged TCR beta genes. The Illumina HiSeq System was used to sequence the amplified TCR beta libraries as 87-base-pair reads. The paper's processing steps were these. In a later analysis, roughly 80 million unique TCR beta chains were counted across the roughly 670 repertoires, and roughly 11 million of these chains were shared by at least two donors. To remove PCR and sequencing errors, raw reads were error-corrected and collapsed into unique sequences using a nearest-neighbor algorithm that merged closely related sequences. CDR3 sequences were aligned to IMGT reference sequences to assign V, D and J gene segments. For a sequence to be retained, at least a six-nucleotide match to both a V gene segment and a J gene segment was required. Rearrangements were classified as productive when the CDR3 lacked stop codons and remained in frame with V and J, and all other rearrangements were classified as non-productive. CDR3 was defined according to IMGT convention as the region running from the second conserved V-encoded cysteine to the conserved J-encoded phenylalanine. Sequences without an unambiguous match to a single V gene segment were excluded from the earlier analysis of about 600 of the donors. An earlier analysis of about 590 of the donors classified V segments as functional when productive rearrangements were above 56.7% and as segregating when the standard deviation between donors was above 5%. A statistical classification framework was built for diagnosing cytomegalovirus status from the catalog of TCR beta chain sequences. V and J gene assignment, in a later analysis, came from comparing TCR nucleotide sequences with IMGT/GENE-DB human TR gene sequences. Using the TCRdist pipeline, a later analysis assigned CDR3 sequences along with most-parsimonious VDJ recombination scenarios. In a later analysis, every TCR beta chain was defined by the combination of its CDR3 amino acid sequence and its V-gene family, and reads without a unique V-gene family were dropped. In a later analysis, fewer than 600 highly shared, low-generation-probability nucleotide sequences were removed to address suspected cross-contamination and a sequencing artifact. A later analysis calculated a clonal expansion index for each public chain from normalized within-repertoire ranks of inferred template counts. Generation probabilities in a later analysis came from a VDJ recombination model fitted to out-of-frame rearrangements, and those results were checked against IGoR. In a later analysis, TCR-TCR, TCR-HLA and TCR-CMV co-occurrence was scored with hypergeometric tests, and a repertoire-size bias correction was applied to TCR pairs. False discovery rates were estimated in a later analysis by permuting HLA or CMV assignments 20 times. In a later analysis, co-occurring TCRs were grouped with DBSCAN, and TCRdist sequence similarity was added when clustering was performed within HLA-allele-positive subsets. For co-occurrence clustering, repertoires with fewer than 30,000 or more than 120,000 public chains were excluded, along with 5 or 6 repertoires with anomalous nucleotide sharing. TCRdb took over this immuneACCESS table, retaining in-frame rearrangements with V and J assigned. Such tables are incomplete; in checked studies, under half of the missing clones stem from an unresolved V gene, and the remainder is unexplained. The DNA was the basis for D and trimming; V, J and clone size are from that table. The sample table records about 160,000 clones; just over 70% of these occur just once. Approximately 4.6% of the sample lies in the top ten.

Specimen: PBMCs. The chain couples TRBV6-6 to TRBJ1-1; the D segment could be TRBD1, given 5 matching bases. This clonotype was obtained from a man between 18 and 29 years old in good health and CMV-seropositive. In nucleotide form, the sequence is TGTGCCAGCAGTTCCAGACAGCAGAACACTGAAGCTTTCTTT. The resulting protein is CASSSRQQNTEAFF.